This entry lists 18 T cell receptor beta chains sequenced from one sample in a study of blood T cell repertoires in COVID-19. Measured with immunoSEQ multiplex PCR; TCRdb has only the in-frame clones, and not every one. The sample includes 81,000 or so clones, 89% of them seen just once. Source material: peripheral blood. These TCRs come from a man aged 70-80 years with active or convalescent COVID-19.

The rearrangement joins TRBV15 to TRBJ2-7; TRBD1 matches 8 bases. The V and J ends lost 0 bases and 2 bases, in that order; junction bases with no gene match: 6. This CDR3 has 16 amino acids. Germline-derived CDR1 and CDR2 are LNHNV and YYDKDF (reference sequence). Here the CDR3 reads CATSRDGDRGAYEQYF. The CDR3, as DNA: TGTGCCACCAGCAGAGATGGTGACAGGGGAGCCTACGAGCAGTACTTC. Full variable domain (remainder filled in from reference TRBV15 and TRBJ2-7): DAMVIQNPRYQVTQFGKPVTLSCSQTLNHNVMYWYQQKSSQAPKLLFHYYDKDFNNEADTPDNFQSRRPNTSFCFLDIRSPGLGDTAMYLCATSRDGDRGAYEQYFGPGTRLTVT.

The chain joins TRBV11-2 to TRBJ2-3; TRBD1 might be the D (6 bases). Per the germline V gene, CDR1 is SGHAT and CDR2 is FQNNGV. The CDR3 extends over 15 amino acids. The V end lost 6 bases, the J end lost 6 bases, and 19 bases lay between the germline ends. CDR3 in DNA: TGTGCCAGCAGAGGGACAAACGCTCCCATTGATACGCAGTATTTT. It encodes CASRGTNAPIDTQYF.

The rearrangement uses TRBV18 and TRBJ2-5; D unresolved. This CDR3 contains 13 residues. The germline gives CDR1 KGHSH, CDR2 LQKENI. Trimming took 6 bases from V and 2 from J, leaving 10 bases between them. CDR3 amino acids: CASSDSIQETQYF. CDR3 bases: TGTGCCAGCTCGGATAGCATTCAAGAGACCCAGTACTTC.

The V and J genes are TRBV7-2 and TRBJ2-3; D perhaps matches TRBD1 (6 bases). The germline V and J ends were trimmed by 4 bases and 2 bases, with 13 bases remaining between them. CDR1 SGHTA and CDR2 FQGNSA come from the germline V gene. This CDR3 has 15 amino acids. This CDR3 is CASSSSTGNTDTQYF. In DNA form, the CDR3 reads TGTGCCAGCAGCTCTTCAACAGGGAACACAGATACGCAGTATTTT. Full variable domain (remainder filled in from reference TRBV7-2 and TRBJ2-3): GAGVSQSPSNKVTEKGKDVELRCDPISGHTALYWYRQSLGQGLEFLIYFQGNSAPDKSGLPSDRFSAERTGGSVSTLTIQRTQQEDSAVYLCASSSSTGNTDTQYFGPGTRLTVL.

This clone is a singleton in its sample. The chain uses TRBV27 and TRBJ2-3, with D possibly being TRBD2 (6 bases). The germline V gene encodes CDR1 MNHEY and CDR2 SMNVEV (reference sequence). V was pared by 1 base and J by 4 bases, with 12 bases between. The CDR3 runs to 15 residues. The CDR3 nucleotides read TGTGCCAGCAGTTTATTTGGGGGGAAGGCAGATACGCAGTATTTT. Translation: CASSLFGGKADTQYF.

The chain is built from TRBV12-3 or TRBV12-4 and TRBJ2-5; D is unclear. V lost 7 bases and J lost 4, with 13 bases in between. The CDR3 is 13 residues long. CDR3 in amino acids: CASTRPGSETQYF. The CDR3 DNA sequence: TGTGCCAGCACCCGCCCCGGTTCAGAGACCCAGTACTTC.

This chain links TRBV7-9 with TRBJ2-2; 9 bases map to TRBD1. This CDR3 spans 15 amino acids. With V trimmed by 3 bases and J by 4 bases, 3 bases remained unmatched. Germline assignment: CDR1 SEHNR and CDR2 FQNEAQ (reference sequence). This CDR3 is CASSFWTGATGELFF. In nucleotides, the CDR3 is TGTGCCAGCAGCTTTTGGACAGGGGCCACCGGGGAGCTGTTTTTT.

The rearrangement links TRBV7-9 to TRBJ2-1; D is undetermined. The V end lost 0 bases, the J end lost 12 bases, and 12 bases lay between the germline ends. This CDR3 is 13 amino acids long. Germline values: CDR1 SEHNR, CDR2 FQNEAQ (reference sequence). The CDR3 here is CASSLAFTHGQFF. The CDR3 bases are TGTGCCAGCAGCTTAGCTTTCACGCACGGGCAGTTCTTC.

The chain combines TRBV12-5 with TRBJ1-5, with a possible D match to TRBD1 (6 bases). V was cut by 5 bases and J by 2 bases, with 16 bases left in between. Per germline, CDR1 LGHNT and CDR2 FRNRAP. This CDR3 is 16 amino acids long. The CDR3 protein is CASGPPWGRRNQPQHF. CDR3 coding DNA: TGTGCTAGTGGTCCCCCCTGGGGGCGTCGCAATCAGCCCCAGCATTTT.

The chain carries TRBV28 and TRBJ1-2; no clear D. Trimming cost V 6 bases and J 3 bases, with 14 bases left between them. The CDR3 is 14 residues long. The germline V gene has CDR1 MDHEN and CDR2 SYDVKM. DNA for the CDR3: TGTGCCAGCAGCGCTGTCGGCCTAGACTATGGCTACACCTTC. This translates into CASSAVGLDYGYTF.

This chain connects TRBV7-8 to TRBJ1-1, with 7 nucleotides matching TRBD1. Germline V CDR1 and CDR2: SGHVS, FQNEAQ. The CDR3 is 12 amino acids. The V gene end was trimmed by 7 bases and the J gene end by 11 bases; junction bases not matched to a gene: 10. The CDR3 sequence is CASMGGGQSAFF. CDR3 nucleotides: TGTGCCAGCATGGGTGGGGGACAGTCGGCTTTCTTT.

The chain is built from TRBV3-1 (or the pseudogene TRBV3-2) and TRBJ2-7; no definite D call. The CDR3 totals 12 residues. Trimming took 4 bases from V and 4 from J, leaving 8 bases between them. Germline CDR1 is LGHDT and CDR2 is YNNKEL (reference sequence). DNA for the CDR3: TGTGCCAGCAGCCCCTCGGGTTACGAGCAGTACTTC. The encoded protein is CASSPSGYEQYF.

The gene calls are TRBV15 and TRBJ2-4, with a tentative D call TRBD2 (6 bases). The CDR3 totals 17 residues. Germline V gene data show CDR1 as LNHNV and CDR2 as YYDKDF (reference sequence). Trimming took off 1 base at V and 0 bases at J, with 13 bases between the two ends. The CDR3 DNA reads as TGTGCCACCAGCAGAGCGGGGGATTTGGGAGCCAAAAACATTCAGTACTTC. This encodes CATSRAGDLGAKNIQYF.

V usage is TRBV19 and J usage is TRBJ1-5; possibly TRBD1 for D (5 bases). Trimming pared 5 bases from V and 4 bases from J, leaving 9 bases between. The CDR3 runs to 13 residues. Germline CDR1 LNHDA, CDR2 SQIVND (reference sequence). For the CDR3, the DNA is TGTGCCAGTAGTGTTGACAGAAATCAGCCCCAGCATTTT. It is translated as CASSVDRNQPQHF.

The rearrangement uses TRBV4-1 and TRBJ2-1; D may be TRBD2 (5 bases). Germline values: CDR1 MGHRA, CDR2 YSYEKL. With 1 base removed from V and 6 bases from J, the gap between germline ends came to 7 bases. CDR3 length: 13 amino acids. The CDR3 DNA follows: TGCGCCAGCAGCCAAGGAGGGTCCAATGAGCAGTTCTTC. Translation gives CASSQGGSNEQFF.

This chain links TRBV10-3 with TRBJ1-1; 9 positions agree with TRBD1. The CDR3 runs to 14 residues. Germline trimming cut 6 bases from V and 1 base from J; bases unmatched to any gene: 3. CDR1 is ENHRY, CDR2 SYGVKD, per germline. CDR3 bases: TGTGCCATCAGGGGGACAGGGTCGAACACTGAAGCTTTCTTT. This sequence encodes CAIRGTGSNTEAFF.

In this sample, this clone turned up once. The chain is built from TRBV5-4 and TRBJ2-5; TRBD2 matches at 10 bases. Germline trimming cut 4 bases from V and 5 bases from J; bases unmatched to any gene: 11. The CDR3 loop spans 16 amino acids. Germline V gene data show CDR1 as SGHNT and CDR2 as YYREEE (reference sequence). The CDR3 DNA is TGTGCCAGCAGCCACCTTAGCGGGGGGCGGGGGGAGACCCAGTACTTC. It encodes CASSHLSGGRGETQYF.

V is TRBV4-3 and J is TRBJ2-5, with D perhaps TRBD2 (5 bases). The CDR3 has 17 residues. V gave up 4 bases and J gave up 1 base, with 19 bases separating them. Germline CDR1 and CDR2: LGHNA and YSLEER. CDR3: CASSLRGLSSTQETQYF. In DNA form, the CDR3 reads TGCGCCAGCAGCCTAAGAGGGCTGAGCTCAACCCAAGAGACCCAGTACTTC.